A single sample is the source of the 23 T cell receptor beta chains below, sequenced in a study of response to subunit inactivated influenza vaccine. TCRdb analysed the RT-PCR reads with MiXCR anew, one entry per CDR3 protein. The sample has about 190,000 distinct CDR3 sequences, around 15% seen once. The specimen comprised CD8+ T cells sorted from PBMCs, sampled about 5 days after vaccination. The receptors stem from a man in his fifties or sixties who received an inactivated influenza vaccine.

The rearrangement joins TRBV12-3 or TRBV12-4 to TRBJ1-2; D gene unclear. Trimming cost V 4 bases and J 3 bases, with 6 bases left between them. This CDR3 spans 12 amino acids. DNA of the CDR3: TGTGCCAGCAGTTCAGGACACTATGGCTACACCTTC. Its translation is CASSSGHYGYTF.

This clonotype was picked up a small number of times. The chain couples TRBV4-1 to TRBJ2-5, with a tentative D call TRBD1 (6 bases). Trimming stripped 1 base from V and 4 bases from J, with 10 bases between. The germline V gene encodes CDR1 MGHRA and CDR2 YSYEKL. This CDR3 has 14 residues. Here the CDR3 DNA reads TGCGCCAGCAGCCAAGGGCAGGGGCTAGAGACCCAGTACTTC. Translating it yields CASSQGQGLETQYF.

This clonotype has a handful of counts. The rearrangement uses TRBV10-3 and TRBJ2-7, with 13 bases lining up with TRBD2. Germline-derived CDR1 and CDR2 are ENHRY and SYGVKD. The CDR3 loop spans 17 amino acids. The V gene end was trimmed by 6 bases and the J gene end by 4 bases; junction bases not matched to a gene: 12. The CDR3 nucleotides are TGTGCCATCAGACTAGCGGGAGGGCCGACCGGCGAGTACGAGCAGTACTTC. Protein sequence: CAIRLAGGPTGEYEQYF.

V gene TRBV5-1 combines with J gene TRBJ2-2, with D unclear. The CDR3 is made up of 16 amino acids. Per the germline V gene, CDR1 is SGHRS and CDR2 is YFSETQ. Trimming shortened V by 1 base and J by 2 bases, and 12 bases separated the two germline ends. The CDR3 DNA is TGCGCCAGCAGCTTGTTCCGGGCCGGAAACACCGGGGAGCTGTTTTTT. Its protein product is CASSLFRAGNTGELFF. The full variable domain, completed using reference TRBV5-1 and TRBJ2-2, is KAGVTQTPRYLIKTRGQQVTLSCSPISGHRSVSWYQQTPGQGLQFLFEYFSETQRNKGNFPGRFSGRQFSNSRSEMNVSTLELGDSALYLCASSLFRAGNTGELFFGEGSRLTVL.

In this sample, this clonotype turned up a few times. This chain connects TRBV12-3 or TRBV12-4 to TRBJ1-1; D unclear. The CDR3 contains 15 residues. V dropped 2 bases and J dropped 0 bases, with 10 bases sitting between them. The CDR3 DNA is TGTGCCAGCAGTTTAACGCACGACATGAACACTGAAGCTTTCTTT. It is translated as CASSLTHDMNTEAFF.

The J gene is TRBJ2-1, the V gene TRBV27, with 7 positions matching TRBD2. V was clipped by 8 bases and J by 5 bases; unmatched bases: 6. Germline V gives CDR1 MNHEY, CDR2 SMNVEV (reference sequence). There are 13 residues in the CDR3. CDR3 protein: CASAGTTNNEQFF. DNA of the CDR3: TGTGCCAGCGCCGGGACTACTAACAATGAGCAGTTCTTC.

This clonotype turned up a few times. The chain couples TRBV12-3 or TRBV12-4 to TRBJ2-1, with 8 bases aligning to TRBD2. The CDR3 loop spans 15 amino acids. J lost 12 bases, V lost 7 bases, and 17 bases had no gene match. The CDR3 region has the DNA TGTGCCAGCACCCCGGGGGGGACACCTGGCGTCGGGCAGTTCTTC. Translating gives CASTPGGTPGVGQFF.

This clonotype has a handful of counts. The genes are TRBV18 and TRBJ2-7; possibly TRBD1 or TRBD2 for D (5 bases each). This CDR3 contains 15 residues. Germline CDR1 KGHSH, CDR2 LQKENI. The V end lost 2 bases, the J end lost 2 bases, and 13 bases lay between the germline ends. The DNA of the CDR3 is TGTGCCAGCTCACCAGAGGGCAGGGCGACCTACGAGCAGTACTTC. Encoded protein: CASSPEGRATYEQYF.

This clonotype turned up a few times. V gene TRBV6-6 combines with J gene TRBJ1-3, with D possibly being TRBD1 (5 bases). Germline values: CDR1 MNHNY, CDR2 SVGAGI (reference sequence). V was shortened by 2 bases and J by 5 bases, with 7 bases between the two germline ends. This CDR3 contains 13 residues. CDR3 in amino acids: CASSYAGRNTIYF. The CDR3 DNA is TGTGCCAGCAGTTACGCAGGGCGAAACACCATATATTTT.

J is TRBJ2-1 and V is TRBV4-2; 11 nucleotides agree with TRBD2. Germline V lookup: CDR1 LGHNA, CDR2 YNFKEQ. V trimming: 1 base; J trimming: 2 bases; junction bases outside the gene matches: 13. The CDR3 totals 20 residues. In DNA, the CDR3 is TGTGCCAGCAGCCAAGCTCCTATGACTGTAGCGGGGGGGCCCTACAATGAGCAGTTCTTC. It codes for CASSQAPMTVAGGPYNEQFF.

This rearrangement joins TRBV6-2 or TRBV6-3 to TRBJ2-7; tentatively, D is TRBD1 or TRBD2 (5 bases each). From germline, CDR1 is MNHEY and CDR2 SVGEGT. The CDR3 spans 11 residues. With 6 bases removed from V and 4 bases from J, the gap between germline ends came to 7 bases. The CDR3 loop reads CASSGTYEQYF. The CDR3 DNA follows: TGTGCCAGCAGCGGGACGTACGAGCAGTACTTC.

The chain uses TRBV29-1 and TRBJ2-1; D might be TRBD2 (5 bases). The CDR3 is made up of 18 amino acids. Trimming removed 0 bases from V and 7 bases from J, with 25 bases in between. CDR1 and CDR2 (germline): SQVTM, ANQGSEA. CDR3 loop: CSVEDEISGWQLGNEQFF. The CDR3 coding sequence is TGCAGCGTTGAAGACGAGATATCGGGGTGGCAGCTGGGAAATGAGCAGTTCTTC.

As concerns this clonotype: Just one base apart from a much larger clone, this may be a read error. The rearrangement links TRBV5-1 to TRBJ1-4; D is possibly TRBD1 (5 bases). V dropped 0 bases and J dropped 10 bases, with 16 bases sitting between them. Per the germline V gene, CDR1 is SGHRS and CDR2 is YFSETQ. The CDR3 is 15 amino acids. The CDR3: CASSLVVGAGGKLFF. The CDR3 DNA is TGCGCCAGCAGCTTGGTGGTCGGGGCGGGTGGAAAACTGTTTTTT.

This clonotype was observed a few times. The V call is TRBV3-1, the J call TRBJ2-3; no clear D gene. Trimming removed 0 bases at V and 3 bases at J, with 4 bases between. The CDR3 extends over 13 amino acids. The germline V gene has CDR1 LGHDT and CDR2 YNNKEL (reference sequence). The CDR3 here is CASSQEYTDTQYF. The CDR3, as DNA: TGTGCCAGCAGCCAAGAATATACAGATACGCAGTATTTT.

This clonotype was picked up a small number of times. The chain carries TRBV30 and TRBJ2-7, with D perhaps matching TRBD1 (5 bases). This CDR3 region has 12 residues. Trimming shortened V by 1 base and J by 7 bases, and 11 bases separated the two germline ends. The germline gives CDR1 GTSNPN, CDR2 SVGIG (reference sequence). CDR3 in amino acids: CAWSEAGWEQYF. Here the CDR3 DNA reads TGTGCCTGGAGTGAGGCAGGGTGGGAGCAGTACTTC.

This clonotype has just a few counts. The chain uses TRBV7-8 and TRBJ2-7; D is unresolved. CDR3 length: 11 amino acids. CDR1 is SGHVS, CDR2 FQNEAQ, per germline. Between the trimmed V and J ends, which lost 2 bases and 5 bases, there was a span of 4 bases. CDR3 in DNA: TGTGCCAGCAGCTTATCCCACGAGCAGTACTTC. Translation: CASSLSHEQYF.

This clonotype was observed many times. The gene calls are TRBV6-2 or TRBV6-3 and TRBJ2-5; unclear D gene. Germline-derived CDR1 and CDR2 are MNHEY and SVGEGT. The length of the CDR3 is 14 residues. With 3 bases removed from V and 5 bases from J, the gap between germline ends came to 13 bases. The CDR3 spells CASSYNVGRETQYF. DNA for the CDR3: TGTGCCAGCAGTTATAACGTCGGCCGGGAGACCCAGTACTTC.

DNA for the CDR3: TGTGCCAGCAGCCCAGGGACAGGCGAAATGTACAATGAGCAGTTCTTC. Its protein product is CASSPGTGEMYNEQFF. This rearrangement joins TRBV7-3 to TRBJ2-1; 8 bases are shared with TRBD1. Germline V CDR1 and CDR2: SGHTA, FQGTGA. The V and J ends lost 5 bases and 4 bases, in that order; junction bases with no gene match: 10. This CDR3 contains 16 residues.

The table lists this clonotype with a few counts. The chain employs TRBV12-3 or TRBV12-4 and TRBJ2-1; D tentatively fits TRBD1 or TRBD2 (5 bases each). Trimming stripped 6 bases from V and 2 bases from J, with 17 bases between. There are 16 residues in the CDR3. The CDR3 nucleotides are TGTGCCAGCAGCGATTTGGGGGAGCGGCCCTACAATGAGCAGTTCTTC. Protein: CASSDLGERPYNEQFF.

J is TRBJ2-1 and V is TRBV12-3 or TRBV12-4; 9 positions match TRBD2. Trimming took 2 bases from V and 9 from J; bases not matched to a gene: 5. CDR3 length: 14 residues. This CDR3 reads CASSLMAGGGEQFF. CDR3 nucleotide sequence: TGTGCCAGCAGTTTAATGGCGGGAGGGGGTGAGCAGTTCTTC.

This clonotype appeared many times. The chain links TRBV5-1 to TRBJ2-7; the match to TRBD2 covers 10 bases. CDR3 size: 16 residues. In germline, CDR1 is SGHRS, CDR2 YFSETQ. V lost 2 bases and J lost 0; bases outside the gene matches: 5. CDR3 sequence reads: CASSLSSGGISYEQYF. The CDR3 nucleotides read TGCGCCAGCAGCTTATCTAGCGGGGGAATCTCCTACGAGCAGTACTTC.

The table lists this clonotype with a few counts. This sequence joins TRBV5-1 and TRBJ1-4; no clear D gene. Between the trimmed V and J ends, which lost 2 bases and 0 bases, there was a span of 14 bases. There are 17 residues in the CDR3. Germline CDR1 and CDR2: SGHRS and YFSETQ. In nucleotides, the CDR3 is TGCGCCAGCAGCTTCTTCCCGGGTGGGACAACTAATGAAAAACTGTTTTTT. Translated, it gives CASSFFPGGTTNEKLFF.

This clonotype has more than one count but fewer than ten. The chain is built from TRBV7-2 and TRBJ2-3, with TRBD1 matching 7 bases. CDR1 is SGHTA, CDR2 FQGNSA, per germline. The CDR3 is made up of 15 amino acids. V was pared by 7 bases and J by 2 bases, with 9 bases of the junction left unmatched. CDR3 sequence (DNA): TGTGCCAGCAACATGGGACAGTTTACCACAGATACGCAGTATTTT. It codes for CASNMGQFTTDTQYF.